The T cell receptor (beta chain) under discussion was sequenced for a study of cytomegalovirus exposure and HLA in healthy donors. General study findings and limits: TCR clusters originating in the first cohort tended to co-occur in the roughly 120 validation repertoires, according to a later analysis. Researchers catalogued 164 TCR beta chains as cytomegalovirus-associated.

Deletions cut 3 bases from V and 2 bases from J, with 13 bases between. The CDR3 extends over 15 amino acids. The germline gives CDR1 PRHDT, CDR2 FYEKMQ (reference sequence). Produced via immunoSEQ multiplex PCR; TCRdb's table is partial and in-frame only. Here the sample spans fewer than 250,000 clones, roughly 83% being singletons. Of note for this clone: Its antigen is currently unknown.

The donors were members of the approximately 120-subject validation cohort (separate from the 666-subject first cohort). The chain has TRBV13 and TRBJ2-5; maybe TRBD2 (6 bases). The sequence came from a woman in her 30s in good health and CMV-seropositive. Sequencing was done on a sample of PBMCs. CDR3 DNA: TGTGCCAGCAGCTTTCGGGGACGGGGGCAAGAGACCCAGTACTTC. Residues: CASSFRGRGQETQYF.